This T cell receptor (beta chain) is from a study of T-cell memory formation after mild COVID-19. About the research overall: Clusters of TCRs were largely donor specific.

There are a few counts of this clonotype. The antigen is undetermined. This CDR3 comprises 13 residues. CDR1 is DFQATT and CDR2 is SNEGSKA in the germline V gene (reference sequence). Trimming took 6 bases from V and 4 from J, leaving 16 bases between them. Study-wide results and caveats: Clones which contracted sat mainly in CM and EM if CD4+, and in EMRA if CD8+. Whereas later expanders leaned CD4+, clones contracting day 15 to 85 showed a balanced CD4/CD8 makeup. Some SARS-CoV-2-responding clones were already detected in memory before infection.

MiXCR was run by TCRdb on the 5' RACE reads, yielding one entry per CDR3 protein. In the table there are 300,000 to 400,000 distinct CDR3 sequences, roughly an eighth of which are singletons. The receptor was derived from a man younger than 35 who had mild COVID-19 (a few samples of this study predate the infection). Cell type and time point are not known. V gene TRBV20-1 combines with J gene TRBJ2-7, with D possibly matching TRBD2 (6 bases). The sequencing sample was made of PBMCs or a T cell subset sorted from them (not recorded which). CDR3 sequence: CSAVPRESYEQYF. The CDR3 nucleotides read TGCAGTGCGGTCCCCCGGGAGTCTTACGAGCAGTACTTC.